A selection of T cell receptor beta chains follows, all from one sample in a study of CD8 T cells in Susac syndrome. TCRdb redid the calling of the immunoSEQ multiplex PCR reads with MiXCR, one entry per CDR3 protein. The data show around 100,000 distinct CDR3 sequences, with 95% seen just once and 0.3% held by the top ten. Sequences were obtained from CD8+ T cells from PBMCs. The receptors were gathered from a human donor with Susac syndrome. The CDR3 runs from the conserved cysteine through the conserved F or W. A D gene is named only where the DNA matches it firmly. Size is stated for part of the rows, as once, few or many counts, or as a class when the clone is expanded.

V	J	D	size	length	DNA	CDR3
TRBV29-1	TRBJ2-1	TRBD2	.	13	TGCAGCGTTGAGTGGGAGGGAGTGGAAGAGCAGTTCTTC	CSVEWEGVEEQFF
TRBV4-1	TRBJ1-1	.	.	14	TGCGCCAGCAGCCGCGCCCCCCCGGGCGGTGAAGCTTTCTTT	CASSRAPPGGEAFF
TRBV18	TRBJ1-2	.	.	13	TGTGCCAGCTCGCCCGGGGCGGGCTATGGCTACACCTTC	CASSPGAGYGYTF
TRBV3-1	TRBJ2-5	.	.	14	TGTGCCAGCAGCCATACCTCTAGCGCGGAGACCCAGTACTTC	CASSHTSSAETQYF
TRBV9	TRBJ1-2	.	.	15	TGTGCCAGCAGCGTAGCGAGGGAGTCTAACTATGGCTACACCTTC	CASSVARESNYGYTF
TRBV24-1	TRBJ1-4	.	.	13	TGTGCCACCACCGACGGAACTAATGAAAAACTGTTTTTT	CATTDGTNEKLFF
TRBV15	TRBJ1-5	.	.	12	TGTGCCACCGGCACAGTCAATCAGCCCCAGCATTTT	CATGTVNQPQHF
TRBV9	TRBJ2-5	TRBD2	.	16	TGTGCCAGCAGCGCCCTACTAGCGGGCTATCAAGAGACCCAGTACTTC	CASSALLAGYQETQYF
TRBV12-3/TRBV12-4	TRBJ2-1	.	.	12	TGTGCCAGCAGTTTGGGAATAAGTGAGCAGTTCTTC	CASSLGISEQFF
TRBV7-9	TRBJ2-2	.	few	14	TGTGCCAGCAGCTTGGACCCGAACACCGGGGAGCTGTTTTTT	CASSLDPNTGELFF
TRBV9	TRBJ2-7	.	.	14	TGTGCCAGCAGCGTAGAGGGCTGGGGACGCGAGCAGTACTTC	CASSVEGWGREQYF
TRBV6-4	TRBJ2-2	TRBD2	.	16	TGTGCCAGCAGTGACTCCGCGGGAGGAGGGACCGGGGAGCTGTTTTTT	CASSDSAGGGTGELFF
TRBV4-1	TRBJ2-5	.	.	14	TGCGCCAGCAGCCAACCCAGGGTTGAGGAGACCCAGTACTTC	CASSQPRVEETQYF
TRBV29-1	TRBJ1-4	.	.	14	TGCAGCGTTGAATTGTTCCCAACTAATGAAAAACTGTTTTTT	CSVELFPTNEKLFF
TRBV20-1	TRBJ1-1	TRBD1	.	16	TGCAGTGCTAGAGATACCGGGACAGGGGGCGGGACTGAAGCTTTCTTT	CSARDTGTGGGTEAFF
TRBV23-1	TRBJ2-5	.	.	12	TGCGCCAGCAGTCTAATATCGGGGACCCAGTACTTC	CASSLISGTQYF
TRBV28	TRBJ2-5	TRBD1	once	18	TGTGCCAGCAGTTTCCACGGGGGACAGGGGGGGTACCAAGAGACCCAGTACTTC	CASSFHGGQGGYQETQYF
TRBV4-2	TRBJ1-4	.	.	13	TGTGCCAGCAGCCGATCCGCCGAGGAAAAACTGTTTTTT	CASSRSAEEKLFF
TRBV29-1	TRBJ2-1	.	once	11	TGCAGCGTTGAAGACTACAATGAGCAGTTCTTC	CSVEDYNEQFF
TRBV6-6	TRBJ1-6	.	.	13	TGTGCCAGCAACCAAAACGAGAATTCACCCCTCCACTTT	CASNQNENSPLHF
TRBV3-1	TRBJ2-1	.	.	13	TGTGCCAGCAGCCCCCCGCTAGGCCCCGAGCAGTTCTTC	CASSPPLGPEQFF
TRBV2	TRBJ1-5	.	once	15	TGTGCCAGCAGTCCAGACGGTGTTAGCAATCAGCCCCAGCATTTT	CASSPDGVSNQPQHF
TRBV19	TRBJ1-1	.	.	12	TGTGCCAGTACCCAAGGGCCAACTGAAGCTTTCTTT	CASTQGPTEAFF
TRBV2	TRBJ1-6	.	once	17	TGTGCCAGCAGTGAAACCTCGGCTAGCTCCTATAATTCACCCCTCCACTTT	CASSETSASSYNSPLHF
TRBV5-6	TRBJ2-2	.	.	13	TGTGCCAGCAGCTCCGGGCCGTCCGGGGAGCTGTTTTTT	CASSSGPSGELFF
TRBV6-5	TRBJ2-7	TRBD2	.	17	TGTGCCAGCAGTTACCCCTTGGGTCCGGGGGGGCCTGGCGAGCAGTACTTC	CASSYPLGPGGPGEQYF
TRBV5-6	TRBJ1-2	.	once	13	TGTGCCAGCAGCTTCGGGACCGGCTATGGCTACACCTTC	CASSFGTGYGYTF
TRBV11-2	TRBJ2-2	TRBD2	.	18	TGTGCCAGCAGCTTAAGTCTAGCGGGGGCCGAGAACACCGGGGAGCTGTTTTTT	CASSLSLAGAENTGELFF
TRBV29-1	TRBJ1-1	.	.	12	TGCATCGCGACAGCCAGTTACACTGAAGCTTTCTTT	CIATASYTEAFF